These 26 T cell receptor beta chains came from one sample sequenced in a study of blood T cell repertoires in COVID-19. Generated by immunoSEQ multiplex PCR, the TCRdb table keeps only in-frame clones and is missing some. The table shows about 230,000 clones, with around 83% occurring only once. Sequencing used peripheral blood. The source is a man aged 40-49 years who had recovered from COVID-19.

The chain joins TRBV7-2 to TRBJ1-2; D is perhaps TRBD1 (6 bases). Germline CDR1 reads SGHTA; CDR2 reads FQGNSA. This CDR3 contains 15 residues. The V and J ends lost 5 bases and 7 bases respectively, with 20 bases between them. In nucleotides, the CDR3 is TGTGCCAGCAGCCAGGGGAGCGGGGGCGCTTCTGGCTACACCTTC. This translates into CASSQGSGGASGYTF.

This chain links TRBV5-4 with TRBJ2-6; 9 bases align to TRBD1. CDR1 and CDR2 (germline): SGHNT, YYREEE (reference sequence). The length of the CDR3 is 17 residues. The V segment lost 9 bases and the J segment 2 bases; nucleotides outside the gene matches: 12. CDR3 in amino acids: CATVKGTGNPGANVLTF. CDR3 coding DNA: TGTGCCACCGTAAAGGGGACAGGGAATCCTGGGGCCAACGTCCTGACTTTC.

V and J are TRBV19 and TRBJ1-1; D is perhaps TRBD1 (5 bases). The germline gives CDR1 LNHDA, CDR2 SQIVND (reference sequence). With 3 bases removed from V and 4 bases from J, the gap between germline ends came to 24 bases. This CDR3 spans 18 amino acids. CDR3 region: CASSIRRGTVGVGTEAFF. CDR3 nucleotide sequence: TGTGCCAGTAGTATCCGGCGGGGGACGGTCGGTGTAGGCACTGAAGCTTTCTTT.

The V gene is TRBV19, the J gene TRBJ2-5; no clear D. The V end was cut by 1 base, the J end by 5 bases, with 11 bases between. CDR3 size: 14 residues. Germline CDR1 LNHDA, CDR2 SQIVND (reference sequence). For the CDR3, the DNA is TGTGCCAGTAGTATAGGTCCTTCCGGGGAGACCCAGTACTTC. This translates into CASSIGPSGETQYF.

V usage is TRBV11-2 and J usage is TRBJ1-6; D is perhaps TRBD1 (6 bases). CDR1 SGHAT and CDR2 FQNNGV come from the germline V gene. The CDR3 runs to 13 residues. V lost 6 bases to trimming and J lost 6 bases, with 9 bases between them. CDR3 coding DNA: TGTGCCAGCAGACGGGACACTAATTCACCCCTCCACTTT. Protein: CASRRDTNSPLHF.

The chain employs TRBV9 and TRBJ1-2; D is unclear. The CDR3 length is 13 residues. Trimming shortened V by 0 bases and J by 4 bases, and 7 bases separated the two germline ends. In germline, CDR1 is SGDLS, CDR2 YYNGEE. The CDR3 sequence: CASSVEPGYGYTF. In nucleotides, the CDR3 is TGTGCCAGCAGCGTAGAGCCAGGCTATGGCTACACCTTC.

This chain uses TRBV6-1 with TRBJ1-5, with 10 bases matching TRBD1. The CDR3 runs to 16 residues. Germline V lookup: CDR1 MNHNS, CDR2 SASEGT. With V trimmed by 2 bases and J by 4 bases, 5 bases remained unmatched. CDR3 bases: TGTGCCAGCAGTGAATGGAGGACAGGGGGTAATCAGCCCCAGCATTTT. Translation: CASSEWRTGGNQPQHF.

The genes are TRBV7-2 and TRBJ2-3; 10 bases are a match to TRBD2. The CDR3 has 15 residues. J gave up 0 bases and V 5 bases, and 2 bases lay outside the gene matches. Per germline, CDR1 SGHTA and CDR2 FQGNSA. The CDR3 sequence: CASSQGLASTDTQYF. The CDR3 region has the DNA TGTGCCAGCAGCCAGGGACTAGCGAGCACAGATACGCAGTATTTT.

CDR3: CASSSEVNTEAFF. The CDR3 DNA reads TGTGCCAGCAGTTCCGAGGTGAACACTGAAGCTTTCTTT. The chain couples TRBV6-2 or TRBV6-3 to TRBJ1-1; D is uncertain. This CDR3 spans 13 amino acids. Germline V gene lookup returns CDR1 MNHEY and CDR2 SVGEGT. V gave up 4 bases and J gave up 0 bases, with 6 bases separating them.

This clone was found once. CDR3 in amino acids: CASSKGPGTRYTF. CDR3 DNA sequence: TGTGCCAGCAGTAAAGGACCTGGGACTCGCTACACCTTC. The chain employs TRBV2 and TRBJ1-2, with D possibly being TRBD1 (5 bases). The CDR3 sequence is 13 residues long. Germline V gene data show CDR1 as SNHLY and CDR2 as FYNNEI. Trimming shortened V by 5 bases and J by 9 bases, and 16 bases separated the two germline ends.

The sample holds many counts of this clone. The chain couples TRBV19 to TRBJ1-3, with D perhaps matching TRBD1 (5 bases). The V and J ends lost 8 bases and 0 bases respectively, with 11 bases between them. The CDR3 runs 14 residues. The germline V gene has CDR1 LNHDA and CDR2 SQIVND (reference sequence). The CDR3 protein is CASGAGSSGNTIYF. The DNA for the CDR3 is TGTGCCAGTGGAGCAGGGTCCTCTGGAAACACCATATATTTT.

This clone has just a few counts. V usage is TRBV28 and J usage is TRBJ1-2; D gene uncertain. Germline V lookup: CDR1 MDHEN, CDR2 SYDVKM. CDR3 length: 11 residues. V was shortened by 4 bases and J by 5 bases, with 5 bases between the two germline ends. The CDR3 DNA reads TGTGCCAGCAGTTGGGAGTATGGCTACACCTTC. It codes for CASSWEYGYTF.

This clone came up a few times. The genes are TRBV19 and TRBJ2-2, with 9 bases matching TRBD1. Per germline, CDR1 LNHDA and CDR2 SQIVND (reference sequence). This CDR3 is built from 15 residues. The V and J ends lost 7 bases and 7 bases, in that order; junction bases with no gene match: 10. CDR3 residues: CASNSGQGKIGELFF. The CDR3 DNA sequence: TGTGCCAGTAACTCCGGACAGGGGAAAATCGGGGAGCTGTTTTTT.

The chain joins TRBV11-2 to TRBJ1-1; a weak D match, TRBD1 (5 bases). CDR3 size: 18 residues. V was trimmed by 7 bases and J by 1 base, leaving 25 bases between them. Per the germline V gene, CDR1 is SGHAT and CDR2 is FQNNGV. The CDR3 DNA sequence: TGTGCCAGCACCGCAGGTACCGGGGGACGTACGCCGAACACTGAAGCTTTCTTT. This sequence encodes CASTAGTGGRTPNTEAFF.

This chain joins TRBV11-2 and TRBJ2-7, with TRBD2 as a possible D gene (6 bases). Deletions cut 5 bases from V and 1 base from J, with 9 bases between. Germline values: CDR1 SGHAT, CDR2 FQNNGV. The CDR3 sequence is 13 residues long. The CDR3: CASSPGGSYEQYF. CDR3 nucleotide sequence: TGTGCCAGCAGCCCTGGGGGGTCCTACGAGCAGTACTTC.

This clone showed up just a few times. The genes are TRBV29-1 and TRBJ2-2; 12 bases agree with TRBD2. Germline-derived CDR1 and CDR2 are SQVTM and ANQGSEA. The CDR3 loop spans 14 amino acids. With V trimmed by 4 bases and J by 5 bases, 2 bases remained unmatched. DNA of the CDR3: TGCAGCGTTGGCCTAGCGGGAGGGACCGGGGAGCTGTTTTTT. This encodes CSVGLAGGTGELFF.

This chain uses TRBV5-4 with TRBJ2-3; 7 bases are shared with TRBD2. V lost 4 bases and J lost 6; bases outside the gene matches: 5. The CDR3 length is 13 residues. Germline CDR1 is SGHNT and CDR2 is YYREEE (reference sequence). The CDR3 DNA is TGTGCCAGCAGCCCAACTAGCGACGATACGCAGTATTTT. This codes for CASSPTSDDTQYF. Full variable domain (outside the CDR3, taken from reference TRBV5-4 and TRBJ2-3): ETGVTQSPTHLIKTRGQQVTLRCSSQSGHNTVSWYQQALGQGPQFIFQYYREEENGRGNFPPRFSGLQFPNYSSELNVNALELDDSALYLCASSPTSDDTQYFGPGTRLTVL.

This clone turned up a few times. V usage is TRBV7-9 and J usage is TRBJ1-2; perhaps TRBD1 as D (6 bases). In germline, CDR1 is SEHNR, CDR2 FQNEAQ (reference sequence). The V and J ends lost 3 bases and 5 bases respectively, with 13 bases between them. This CDR3 has 14 residues. The CDR3 region is CASSFAQGSYGYTF. For the CDR3, the DNA is TGTGCCAGCAGCTTTGCACAGGGATCATATGGCTACACCTTC.

The chain joins TRBV27 to TRBJ2-2; a weak D match, TRBD1 (6 bases). V lost 5 bases and J lost 3, with 22 bases in between. CDR1 is MNHEY, CDR2 SMNVEV, per germline (reference sequence). This CDR3 contains 18 residues. Here the CDR3 reads CASSLRWDTQADTGELFF. The DNA of the CDR3 is TGTGCCAGCAGTCTCCGTTGGGACACCCAAGCGGACACCGGGGAGCTGTTTTTT.

The chain uses TRBV14 and TRBJ1-1; D not resolved. This CDR3 comprises 13 residues. Germline V gives CDR1 SGHDN, CDR2 FVKESK. Deletions cut 5 bases from V and 1 base from J, with 8 bases between. CDR3 sequence: CASSAYRNTEAFF. Written as DNA, the CDR3 is TGTGCCAGCAGCGCCTACCGGAACACTGAAGCTTTCTTT.

The chain combines TRBV7-2 with TRBJ2-3; no clear D. This CDR3 has 13 amino acids. From germline, CDR1 is SGHTA and CDR2 FQGNSA. V was clipped by 1 base and J by 5 bases, with 7 bases between them. For the CDR3, the DNA is TGTGCCAGCAGCTTAGTCCGGTTAGATACGCAGTATTTT. This translates into CASSLVRLDTQYF.

The rearrangement links TRBV19 to TRBJ1-5; TRBD1 agrees at 10 bases. Germline V CDR1 and CDR2: LNHDA, SQIVND (reference sequence). Losses at the gene ends were 4 bases for V and 4 bases for J; bases not matched to a gene: 7. This CDR3 has 16 residues. CDR3 region: CASSRGQGPGNQPQHF. CDR3 DNA: TGTGCCAGTAGTAGGGGACAGGGGCCTGGAAATCAGCCCCAGCATTTT.

The chain employs TRBV4-1 and TRBJ1-4; D perhaps matches TRBD1 (6 bases). The germline V and J ends were trimmed by 4 bases and 0 bases, with 12 bases remaining between them. There are 16 residues in the CDR3. Germline values: CDR1 MGHRA, CDR2 YSYEKL. The CDR3 nucleotides are TGCGCCAGCAGCCCTGGACAGAGTGCAACTAATGAAAAACTGTTTTTT. Its translation: CASSPGQSATNEKLFF.

This chain uses TRBV7-2 with TRBJ2-7; 11 nucleotides agree with TRBD1. V gave up 5 bases and J gave up 2 bases; unmatched junction bases: 5. There are 15 residues in the CDR3. The germline V gene has CDR1 SGHTA and CDR2 FQGNSA. DNA for the CDR3: TGTGCCAGCAGCGACACGGGACAGGGGGCCTACGAGCAGTACTTC. Its translation is CASSDTGQGAYEQYF.

The V gene is TRBV18, the J gene TRBJ2-1; D is unclear. Germline V gene sequence: CDR1 KGHSH, CDR2 LQKENI. The CDR3 consists of 15 residues. The V gene lost 1 base and the J gene lost 5 bases, with 12 bases spanning the gap. The CDR3: CASSPLAFPDNEQFF. The CDR3 DNA reads as TGTGCCAGCTCACCACTCGCTTTTCCGGACAATGAGCAGTTCTTC.

The gene calls are TRBV3-1 (or the pseudogene TRBV3-2) and TRBJ2-7; no reliable D call. V was shortened by 5 bases and J by 9 bases, with 17 bases between the two germline ends. Germline V lookup: CDR1 LGHDT, CDR2 YNNKEL (reference sequence). The CDR3 contains 13 residues. In nucleotides, the CDR3 is TGTGCCAGCAGCGAGCTTGATCTACGAGGGCAGTACTTC. It specifies CASSELDLRGQYF.